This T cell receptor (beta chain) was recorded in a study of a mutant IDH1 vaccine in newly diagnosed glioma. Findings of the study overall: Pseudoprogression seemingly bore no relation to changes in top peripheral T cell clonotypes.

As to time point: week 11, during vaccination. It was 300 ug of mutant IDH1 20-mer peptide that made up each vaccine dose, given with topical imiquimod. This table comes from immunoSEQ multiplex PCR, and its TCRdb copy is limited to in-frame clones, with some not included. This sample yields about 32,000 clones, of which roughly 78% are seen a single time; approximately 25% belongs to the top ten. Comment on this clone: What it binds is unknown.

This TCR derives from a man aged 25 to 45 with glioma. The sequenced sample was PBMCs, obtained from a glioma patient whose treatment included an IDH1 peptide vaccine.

CDR3 amino acids: CASSELGAREETQYF. The DNA of the CDR3 is TGTGCCAGCAGTGAGCTGGGGGCGAGGGAAGAGACCCAGTACTTC. J is TRBJ2-5 and V is TRBV25-1; TRBD1 is a possible D gene (6 bases). Germline V CDR1 and CDR2: MGHDK, SYGVNS. Trimming stripped 3 bases from V and 3 bases from J, with 14 bases between. CDR3 length: 15 amino acids.